This TCR beta chain was sequenced during a study of a mutant IDH1 vaccine in newly diagnosed glioma. Study details: Vaccines were first given 4-6 weeks after radiotherapy alone, or with temozolomide cycles.

The length of the CDR3 is 16 residues. CDR1 and CDR2 (germline): ENHRY, SYGVKD. V dropped 8 bases and J dropped 3 bases, with 21 bases sitting between them. Remarks on this clone: Antigen unknown.

Measured with immunoSEQ multiplex PCR; TCRdb has only the in-frame clones, and not every one. The repertoire consists of approximately 30,000 clones, with 75% to 95% occurring once and the leading ten covering around 5%. As to time point: week 47, end of study. Alongside topical imiquimod, each dose of vaccine comprised 300 ug of mutant IDH1 20-mer peptide. There were eight vaccinations for patients, given in weeks 1, 3, 5, 7, 11, 15, 19 and 23. Astrocytomas found in donors were new, WHO grade 3 or 4, IDH1-mutant and ATRX-lost. The chain joins TRBV10-3 to TRBJ2-3, with a tentative D call TRBD2 (6 bases). This receptor was taken from a woman aged 40 to 50 with glioma. The source was PBMCs, collected from a glioma patient whose treatment included an IDH1 peptide vaccine. The CDR3 spells CAIGRISALGTDTQYF. The CDR3 bases are TGTGCCATCGGGAGGATATCGGCTTTGGGGACAGATACGCAGTATTTT.